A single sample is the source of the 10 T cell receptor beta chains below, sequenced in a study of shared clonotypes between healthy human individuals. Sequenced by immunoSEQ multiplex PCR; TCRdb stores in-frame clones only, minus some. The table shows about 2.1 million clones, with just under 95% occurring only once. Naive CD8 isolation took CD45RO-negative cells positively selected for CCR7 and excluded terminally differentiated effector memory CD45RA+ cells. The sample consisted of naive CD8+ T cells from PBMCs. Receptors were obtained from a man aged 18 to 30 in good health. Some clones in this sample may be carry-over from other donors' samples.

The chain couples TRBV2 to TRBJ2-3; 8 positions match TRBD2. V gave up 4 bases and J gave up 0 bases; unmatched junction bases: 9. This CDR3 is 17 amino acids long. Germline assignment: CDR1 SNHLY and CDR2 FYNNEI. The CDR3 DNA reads TGTGCCAGCAGTGTAGTTAACCTAGCGGGTAGCACAGATACGCAGTATTTT. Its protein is CASSVVNLAGSTDTQYF.

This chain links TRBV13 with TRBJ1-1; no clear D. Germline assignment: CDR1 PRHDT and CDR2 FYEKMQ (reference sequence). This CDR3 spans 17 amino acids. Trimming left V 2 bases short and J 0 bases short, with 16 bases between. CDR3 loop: CASSLIRASEVNTEAFF. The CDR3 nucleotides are TGTGCCAGCAGCTTAATCCGGGCCAGTGAGGTGAACACTGAAGCTTTCTTT.

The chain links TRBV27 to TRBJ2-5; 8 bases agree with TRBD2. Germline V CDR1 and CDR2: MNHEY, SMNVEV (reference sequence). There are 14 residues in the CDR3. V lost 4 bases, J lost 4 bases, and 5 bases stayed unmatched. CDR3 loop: CASSSSRGGETQYF. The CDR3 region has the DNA TGTGCCAGCAGTTCCAGCCGGGGGGGAGAGACCCAGTACTTC.

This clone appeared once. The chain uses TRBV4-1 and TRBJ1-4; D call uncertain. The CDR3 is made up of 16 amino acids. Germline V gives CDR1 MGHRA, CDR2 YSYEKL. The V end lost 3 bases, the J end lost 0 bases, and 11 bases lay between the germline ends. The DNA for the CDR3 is TGCGCCAGCAGCCAGGAAGATATGGCAACTAATGAAAAACTGTTTTTT. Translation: CASSQEDMATNEKLFF.

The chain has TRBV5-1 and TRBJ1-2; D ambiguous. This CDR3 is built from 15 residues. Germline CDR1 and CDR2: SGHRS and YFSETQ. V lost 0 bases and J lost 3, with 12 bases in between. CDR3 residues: CASSLAGQVDYGYTF. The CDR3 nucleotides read TGCGCCAGCAGCTTGGCCGGGCAGGTAGACTATGGCTACACCTTC.

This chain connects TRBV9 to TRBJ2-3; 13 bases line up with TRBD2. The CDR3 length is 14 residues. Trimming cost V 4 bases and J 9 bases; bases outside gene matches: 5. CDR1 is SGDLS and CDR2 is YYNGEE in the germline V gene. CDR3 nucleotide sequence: TGTGCCAGCAGCCTAGGGACTAGCGGGAACACGCAGTATTTT. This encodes CASSLGTSGNTQYF.

The CDR3 region is CASTSLGGMNTEAFF. The CDR3 coding sequence is TGTGCCAGTACCTCCCTCGGTGGCATGAACACTGAAGCTTTCTTT. The rearrangement joins TRBV19 to TRBJ1-1; D is unresolved. The CDR3 totals 15 residues. V was trimmed by 7 bases and J by 0 bases, leaving 15 bases between them. Germline V gene data show CDR1 as LNHDA and CDR2 as SQIVND (reference sequence).

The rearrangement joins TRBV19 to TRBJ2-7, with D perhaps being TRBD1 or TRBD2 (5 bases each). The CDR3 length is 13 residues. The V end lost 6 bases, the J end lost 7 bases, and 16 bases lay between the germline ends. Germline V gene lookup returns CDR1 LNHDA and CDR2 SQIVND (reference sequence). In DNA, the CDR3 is TGTGCCAGTAGCGTCGGGGCAGCGCGGGAGCAGTACTTC. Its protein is CASSVGAAREQYF.

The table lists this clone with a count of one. The CDR3 region has the DNA TGTGCCAGCAGCCAGACCATCCCCAGATCCGATACGCAGTATTTT. This codes for CASSQTIPRSDTQYF. This chain joins TRBV11-2 and TRBJ2-3, with D uncertain. The ends were cut back, 5 bases at V and 6 bases at J, with 18 bases in the middle. The CDR3 contains 15 residues. The germline V gene has CDR1 SGHAT and CDR2 FQNNGV.

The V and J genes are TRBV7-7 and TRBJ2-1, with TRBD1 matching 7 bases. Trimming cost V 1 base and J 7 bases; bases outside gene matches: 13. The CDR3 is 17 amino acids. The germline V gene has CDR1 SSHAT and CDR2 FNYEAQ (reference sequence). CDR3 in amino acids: CASSLGPGAGGSNEQFF. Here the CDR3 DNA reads TGTGCCAGCAGCTTAGGTCCCGGGGCAGGGGGAAGTAATGAGCAGTTCTTC.